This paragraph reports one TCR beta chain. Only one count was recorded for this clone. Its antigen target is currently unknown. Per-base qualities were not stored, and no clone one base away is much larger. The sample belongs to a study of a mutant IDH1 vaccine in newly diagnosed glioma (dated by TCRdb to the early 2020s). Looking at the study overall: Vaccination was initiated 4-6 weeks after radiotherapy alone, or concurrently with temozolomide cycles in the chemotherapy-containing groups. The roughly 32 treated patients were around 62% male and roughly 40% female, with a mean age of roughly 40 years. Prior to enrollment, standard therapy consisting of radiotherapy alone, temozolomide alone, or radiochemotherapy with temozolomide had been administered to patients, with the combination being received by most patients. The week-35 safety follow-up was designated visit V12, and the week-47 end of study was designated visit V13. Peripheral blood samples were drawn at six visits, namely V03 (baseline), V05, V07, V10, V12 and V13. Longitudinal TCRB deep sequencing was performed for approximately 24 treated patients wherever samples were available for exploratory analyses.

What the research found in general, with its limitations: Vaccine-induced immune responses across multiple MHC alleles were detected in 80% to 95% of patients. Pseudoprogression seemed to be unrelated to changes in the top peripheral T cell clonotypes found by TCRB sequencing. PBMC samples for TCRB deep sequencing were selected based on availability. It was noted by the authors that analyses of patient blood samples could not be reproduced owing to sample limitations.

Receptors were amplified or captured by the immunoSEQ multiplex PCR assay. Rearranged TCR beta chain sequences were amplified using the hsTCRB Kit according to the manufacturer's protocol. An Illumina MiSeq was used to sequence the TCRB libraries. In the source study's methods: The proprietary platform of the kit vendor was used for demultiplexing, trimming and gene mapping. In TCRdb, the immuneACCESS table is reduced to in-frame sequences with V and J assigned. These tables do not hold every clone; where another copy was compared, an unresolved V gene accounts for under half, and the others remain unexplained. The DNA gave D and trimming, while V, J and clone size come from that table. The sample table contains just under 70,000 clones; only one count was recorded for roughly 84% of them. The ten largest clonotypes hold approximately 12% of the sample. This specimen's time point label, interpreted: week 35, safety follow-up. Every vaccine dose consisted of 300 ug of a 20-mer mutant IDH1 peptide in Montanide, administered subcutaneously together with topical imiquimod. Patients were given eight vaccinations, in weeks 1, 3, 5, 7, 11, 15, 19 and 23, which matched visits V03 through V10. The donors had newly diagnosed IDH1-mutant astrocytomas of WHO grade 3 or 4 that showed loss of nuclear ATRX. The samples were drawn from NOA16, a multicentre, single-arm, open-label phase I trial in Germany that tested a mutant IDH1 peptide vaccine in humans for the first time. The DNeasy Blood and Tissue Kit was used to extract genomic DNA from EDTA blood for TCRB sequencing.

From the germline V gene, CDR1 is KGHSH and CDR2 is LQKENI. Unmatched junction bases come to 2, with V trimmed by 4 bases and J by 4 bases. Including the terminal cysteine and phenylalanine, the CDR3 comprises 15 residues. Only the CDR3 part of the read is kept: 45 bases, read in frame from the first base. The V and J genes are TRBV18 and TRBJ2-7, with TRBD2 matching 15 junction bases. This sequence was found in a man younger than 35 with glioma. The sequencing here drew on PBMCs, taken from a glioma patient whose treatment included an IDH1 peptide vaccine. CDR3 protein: CASSRGLAGGYEQYF. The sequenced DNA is TGTGCCAGCTCACGCGGACTAGCGGGAGGGTACGAGCAGTACTTC.